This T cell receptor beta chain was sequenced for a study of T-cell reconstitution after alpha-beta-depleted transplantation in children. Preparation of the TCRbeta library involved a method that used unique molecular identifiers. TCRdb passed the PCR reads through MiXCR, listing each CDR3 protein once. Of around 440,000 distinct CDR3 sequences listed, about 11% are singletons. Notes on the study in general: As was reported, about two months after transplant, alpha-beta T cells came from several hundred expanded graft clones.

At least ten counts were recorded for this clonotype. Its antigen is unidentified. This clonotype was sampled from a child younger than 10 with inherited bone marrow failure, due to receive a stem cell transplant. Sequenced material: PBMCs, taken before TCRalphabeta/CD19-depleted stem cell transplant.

The CDR3 region is CASNPTRGALQETQYF. The CDR3 nucleotides read TGTGCCAGCAACCCGACTAGGGGGGCGCTACAAGAGACCCAGTACTTC. The chain combines TRBV6-2 or TRBV6-3 with TRBJ2-5, with D perhaps given as TRBD1 or TRBD2 (6 bases each). The germline V and J ends were trimmed by 7 bases and 2 bases, with 20 bases remaining between them. CDR3 length: 16 amino acids. Germline loops: CDR1 MNHEY, CDR2 SVGEGT.